This TCR beta chain was found in a study of T-cell reconstitution after alpha-beta-depleted transplantation in children. Preparation of the TCRbeta library was carried out with unique molecular identifiers. TCRdb re-called the PCR reads with MiXCR, one entry per CDR3 protein. The table includes approximately 83,000 distinct CDR3 sequences, about 8% detected once. This clonotype was observed at least ten times. CDR3 length: 15 amino acids. Trimming left V 3 bases short and J 6 bases short, with 16 bases between. Germline V gene data show CDR1 as SGHRS and CDR2 as YFSETQ. The chain uses TRBV5-1 and TRBJ2-1; possible D gene TRBD1, 6 bases. The sample in question was PBMCs from the stem cell graft donor, obtained from the stem cell graft. The receptor was isolated from a human donor who donated a stem cell graft to a child with congenital amegakaryocytic thrombocytopenia. In DNA, the CDR3 is TGCGCCAGCAGCTCTGGACAGCACAATGTCAATGAGCAGTTCTTC. Translating gives CASSSGQHNVNEQFF.